The clone carrying this TCR beta chain is a singleton in its sample. This entry comes from a study of blood T cell repertoires in COVID-19. In the original workflow: Amplification with reference gene primers provided the estimates of nucleated cell counts. The data were produced by immunoSEQ multiplex PCR, yet TCRdb's version contains in-frame clones alone and is incomplete. That table supplies the V and J calls and clone size; D and trimming were determined from the DNA. The data show approximately 150,000 clones, about 80% seen once. The CDR3 contains 15 residues. The germline V and J ends were trimmed by 5 bases and 2 bases, with 10 bases remaining between them. Germline CDR1 and CDR2: MDHEN and SYDVKM.

The chain joins TRBV28 to TRBJ2-6; D is perhaps TRBD1 (6 bases). The source of this sequence is a man between 70 and 80 years old with active or convalescent COVID-19. Sequencing was performed on peripheral blood. The CDR3 DNA follows: TGTGCCAGCAGTCTTTACAGGGCTGGGGCCAACGTCCTGACTTTC. Its translation is CASSLYRAGANVLTF.